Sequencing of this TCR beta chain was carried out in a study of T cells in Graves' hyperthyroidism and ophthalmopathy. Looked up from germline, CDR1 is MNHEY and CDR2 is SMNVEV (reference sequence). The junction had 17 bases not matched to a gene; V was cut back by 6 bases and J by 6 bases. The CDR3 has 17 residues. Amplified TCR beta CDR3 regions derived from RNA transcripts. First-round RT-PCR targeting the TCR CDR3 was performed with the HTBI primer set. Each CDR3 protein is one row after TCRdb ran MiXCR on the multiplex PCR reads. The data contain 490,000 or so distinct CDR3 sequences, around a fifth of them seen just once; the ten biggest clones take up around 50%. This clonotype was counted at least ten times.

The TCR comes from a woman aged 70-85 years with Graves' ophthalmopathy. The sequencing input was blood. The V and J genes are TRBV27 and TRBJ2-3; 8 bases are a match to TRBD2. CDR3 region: CASRRPLEREGRDTQYF. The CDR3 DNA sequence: TGTGCCAGCAGGCGGCCCTTAGAACGGGAGGGCCGCGATACGCAGTATTTT.